Listed here is a single TCR beta chain. Its antigen is currently unknown. The data derive from a study of CXCR3-negative and CXCR3-positive naive CD8 T cells. CDR1 and CDR2 from the germline V gene are MDHEN and SYDVKM. The CDR3 runs to 12 residues. TRB cDNA was prepared as libraries by UMI-labeled 5' RACE. Following a re-call of the 5' RACE reads, TCRdb has one entry per CDR3 protein and lacks DNA. The ten most abundant clones cover under 0.8% of a sample with under 85,000 distinct CDR3 sequences. Study outcomes and limitations: Naive cells with CXCR3 showed TRB CDR3s that were more hydrophobic than those in CXCR3-negative naive cells. The TRBV-TRBJ usage of naive CXCR3-negative and CXCR3-positive cells was similar, but that of memory cells differed.

Specimen: naive CXCR3+ CD8+ T cells from blood. Subset of the sample: CD45RO-CCR7+CD27+CD95- naive CD8+ T cells expressing CXCR3 (TNR3+). The gene calls are TRBV28 and TRBJ2-7; TCRdb picks TRBD1, but there is no DNA to check that call. This receptor was identified in a human donor in good health. Some clones in this sample may be carry-over from other donors' samples. Here the CDR3 reads CASSQGSGEQYF.